The sample holds many counts of the clone carrying this TCR beta chain. TCRdb re-analysed the RT-PCR reads in MiXCR, keeping a single row per CDR3 protein. The sample contains around 700,000 distinct CDR3 sequences, 14% of which appear only once. This CDR3 has 14 residues. Germline V gene lookup returns CDR1 KGHSH and CDR2 LQKENI. Losses at the gene ends were 2 bases for V and 6 bases for J; bases not matched to a gene: 5. This chain uses TRBV18 with TRBJ1-2; 8 bases map to TRBD1. This clonotype originated in a female donor in good health, serving as a healthy control. The sequencing input was memory CD4+ T cells from blood. Here the CDR3 reads CASSPDGQGHGYTF. The CDR3 DNA sequence: TGTGCCAGCTCACCAGACGGACAGGGACATGGCTACACCTTC.